These 23 T cell receptor beta chains were sequenced from one sample in a study of T cells in localized non-small cell lung cancer. Clones were sequenced by immunoSEQ multiplex PCR, and TCRdb holds only the in-frame ones, with some missing. In the table there are tens of thousands of clones, roughly 90% of which are singletons. The sample in question was peripheral blood, obtained before any cancer treatment. The source of these receptors is a man aged 40 to 70 with stage I squamous cell lung carcinoma.

This clone has only a few counts. The chain is built from TRBV4-2 and TRBJ2-7, with 8 bases that match TRBD1. Germline V CDR1 and CDR2: LGHNA, YNFKEQ. The CDR3 sequence is 15 residues long. Trimming cost V 6 bases and J 3 bases; bases outside gene matches: 10. The CDR3 sequence is CASSSADRGFYEQYF. CDR3 DNA sequence: TGTGCCAGCAGTTCAGCCGACAGGGGCTTCTACGAGCAGTACTTC.

This clone showed up just once. The genes are TRBV6-6 and TRBJ2-3; D is uncertain. The CDR3 sequence is 14 residues long. The germline CDR1 and CDR2 sequences are MNHNY and SVGAGI (reference sequence). The germline V and J ends were trimmed by 5 bases and 5 bases, with 14 bases remaining between them. The CDR3 here is CASSAGGSGDTQYF. Here the CDR3 DNA reads TGTGCCAGCAGTGCCGGTGGGTCGGGAGATACGCAGTATTTT.

J is TRBJ1-2 and V is TRBV6-6, with TRBD1 matching 10 bases. This CDR3 region has 15 residues. The germline V gene has CDR1 MNHNY and CDR2 SVGAGI (reference sequence). The V gene end was trimmed by 5 bases and the J gene end by 0 bases; junction bases not matched to a gene: 3. The CDR3 DNA reads as TGTGCCAGCAGTCCCGGACAGGGGGCTAACTATGGCTACACCTTC. This gives the protein CASSPGQGANYGYTF.

The rearrangement joins TRBV7-2 to TRBJ1-5; D is uncertain. Germline CDR1 and CDR2: SGHTA and FQGNSA. Trimming stripped 5 bases from V and 7 bases from J, with 21 bases between. The CDR3 runs to 16 residues. CDR3: CASSLWSSPKGQPQHF. In nucleotides, the CDR3 is TGTGCCAGCAGCCTATGGAGCAGCCCGAAGGGACAGCCCCAGCATTTT.

This clone was counted once. This chain links TRBV11-1 with TRBJ1-1; no definite D call. Germline V CDR1 and CDR2: SGHAT, FQDESV (reference sequence). The CDR3 contains 12 residues. Trimming took off 8 bases at V and 2 bases at J, with 9 bases between the two ends. CDR3 sequence (DNA): TGTGCCAGCGGGAAGTCAAACACTGAAGCTTTCTTT. It yields the protein CASGKSNTEAFF.

The rearrangement links TRBV5-1 to TRBJ2-3, with D unclear. Germline V gene sequence: CDR1 SGHRS, CDR2 YFSETQ. CDR3 length: 13 residues. V gave up 0 bases and J gave up 4 bases, with 6 bases separating them. CDR3 residues: CASSLAEADTQYF. DNA of the CDR3: TGCGCCAGCAGCTTGGCCGAGGCAGATACGCAGTATTTT.

This clone has just one count. J is TRBJ2-5 and V is TRBV30; maybe TRBD2 (5 bases). The CDR3 is 13 residues long. The germline V gene encodes CDR1 GTSNPN and CDR2 SVGIG (reference sequence). The CDR3, as DNA: TGTGCACATGCAAAGGCTAGCAGGGAGACCCAGTACTTC. Its protein is CAHAKASRETQYF.

This clone was observed once. The chain joins TRBV28 to TRBJ2-7, with a weak D call TRBD2 (6 bases). The V gene's germline CDR1 is MDHEN and CDR2 SYDVKM. The V gene lost 5 bases and the J gene lost 3 bases, with 17 bases spanning the gap. The CDR3 runs to 15 residues. The CDR3 DNA sequence: TGTGCCAGCAGTACCAAGACCGTGGGGGGCTACGAGCAGTACTTC. Encoded protein: CASSTKTVGGYEQYF.

The chain recombines TRBV7-2 with TRBJ2-2; TRBD1 matches at 7 bases. The junction had 7 bases not matched to a gene; V was cut back by 2 bases and J by 7 bases. The CDR3 runs 15 residues. The germline V gene encodes CDR1 SGHTA and CDR2 FQGNSA. CDR3: CASSLMQGDGGELFF. The CDR3 bases are TGTGCCAGCAGCTTAATGCAGGGGGACGGCGGGGAGCTGTTTTTT.

The V gene is TRBV18, the J gene TRBJ2-4; TRBD2 matches 13 bases. Germline assignment: CDR1 KGHSH and CDR2 LQKENI. Unmatched junction bases numbered 8, after V lost 3 bases and J lost 3 bases. CDR3 length: 18 residues. DNA of the CDR3: TGTGCCAGCTCACCGGTACTAGCGGGAGGGCCGGACAAAAACATTCAGTACTTC. Translated: CASSPVLAGGPDKNIQYF.

The J gene is TRBJ1-3, the V gene TRBV25-1, with D perhaps matching TRBD1 (5 bases). The germline V gene has CDR1 MGHDK and CDR2 SYGVNS. The CDR3 is made up of 13 amino acids. V shed 2 bases and J shed 7 bases, with 9 bases lying between them. CDR3 DNA: TGTGCCAGCAGTGAACAGGGACGGAACACCATATATTTT. This sequence encodes CASSEQGRNTIYF.

This clone was counted between two and nine times. The chain carries TRBV6-1 and TRBJ2-7; 7 bases are shared with TRBD2. In germline, CDR1 is MNHNS, CDR2 SASEGT. The trim removed 2 bases at V and 2 bases at J, leaving 15 bases unmatched. CDR3 length: 18 amino acids. The chain's CDR3 is CASSEWRLGRLAAYEQYF. The CDR3 DNA is TGTGCCAGCAGTGAATGGCGATTGGGTAGGCTAGCGGCCTACGAGCAGTACTTC.

V is TRBV10-3 and J is TRBJ1-2; D may be TRBD1 (6 bases). Between the trimmed V and J ends, which lost 8 bases and 3 bases, there was a span of 16 bases. Germline V gene sequence: CDR1 ENHRY, CDR2 SYGVKD. The CDR3 runs 14 residues. CDR3 amino acids: CAIWTGTQYYGYTF. For the CDR3, the DNA is TGTGCCATCTGGACTGGGACACAATACTATGGCTACACCTTC.

The chain recombines TRBV28 with TRBJ2-1, with TRBD2 identical over 8 bases. This CDR3 comprises 14 residues. Trimming at V came to 6 bases and at J to 3 bases, leaving 4 bases not matched to a gene. CDR1 and CDR2 (germline): MDHEN, SYDVKM. In DNA, the CDR3 is TGTGCCAGCAGCGGTAGCGGGAACTACAATGAGCAGTTCTTC. Translation: CASSGSGNYNEQFF.

This clone appeared once. The rearrangement links TRBV9 to TRBJ2-3; D may be TRBD2 (6 bases). This CDR3 contains 15 residues. Germline CDR1 reads SGDLS; CDR2 reads YYNGEE. V was shortened by 0 bases and J by 3 bases, with 11 bases between the two germline ends. As DNA, the CDR3 is TGTGCCAGCAGCGTAGAGGGGAGGCTGACAGATACGCAGTATTTT. This translates into CASSVEGRLTDTQYF.

The CDR3 DNA follows: TGTGCCAGCAGTTTAAGATTGCTGGGGGAGACCCAGTACTTC. The encoded protein is CASSLRLLGETQYF. The V call is TRBV28, the J call TRBJ2-5, with unresolved D. The germline gives CDR1 MDHEN, CDR2 SYDVKM. Trimming removed 2 bases from V and 5 bases from J, with 12 bases in between. This CDR3 has 14 residues.

The V gene is TRBV19, the J gene TRBJ2-1; D is ambiguous. The CDR3 loop spans 14 amino acids. CDR1 LNHDA and CDR2 SQIVND come from the germline V gene (reference sequence). V lost 7 bases to trimming and J lost 3 bases, with 13 bases between them. The CDR3 here is CASTFRLSYNEQFF. CDR3 nucleotides: TGTGCCAGTACCTTTAGGCTGAGCTACAATGAGCAGTTCTTC.

The chain is built from TRBV5-1 and TRBJ2-7, with 9 positions matching TRBD2. This CDR3 region has 15 residues. V lost 3 bases to trimming and J lost 3 bases; unmatched junction nucleotides: 7. Germline CDR1 reads SGHRS; CDR2 reads YFSETQ. DNA of the CDR3: TGCGCCAGCAGCTCGGCGGAAGCGGGAGGCTACGAGCAGTACTTC. It is translated as CASSSAEAGGYEQYF.

This clone was recorded only once. This chain connects TRBV6-1 to TRBJ1-1; possible D gene TRBD1, 6 bases. Germline values: CDR1 MNHNS, CDR2 SASEGT. V was pared by 6 bases and J by 1 base, with 12 bases between. The CDR3 has 14 residues. The CDR3 sequence is CASRLSRGNTEAFF. The DNA of the CDR3 is TGTGCCAGCAGGTTGTCCAGGGGGAACACTGAAGCTTTCTTT.

The rearrangement links TRBV2 to TRBJ2-7; perhaps D is TRBD1 or TRBD2 (5 bases each). V lost 6 bases, J lost 6 bases, and 18 bases lay in between. In germline, CDR1 is SNHLY, CDR2 FYNNEI. CDR3 length: 14 residues. CDR3 amino acids: CASSSGTEGTEQYF. The CDR3 DNA reads as TGTGCCAGCAGCTCCGGGACGGAAGGGACCGAGCAGTACTTC.

The chain uses TRBV19 and TRBJ2-5; D uncertain. Trimming took 2 bases from V and 1 from J, leaving 5 bases between them. The CDR3 sequence is 13 residues long. Germline V gene sequence: CDR1 LNHDA, CDR2 SQIVND (reference sequence). The CDR3 reads CASSIIGQETQYF. DNA of the CDR3: TGTGCCAGTAGTATAATCGGCCAAGAGACCCAGTACTTC.

The count of this clone is one. The chain couples TRBV6-1 to TRBJ2-7; D may be TRBD1 or TRBD2 (6 bases each). Trimming took off 5 bases at V and 2 bases at J, with 22 bases between the two ends. Germline V CDR1 and CDR2: MNHNS, SASEGT. There are 17 residues in the CDR3. The CDR3 reads CASSQGAGRRGAYEQYF. The CDR3 DNA is TGTGCCAGCAGTCAAGGGGCTGGGCGGAGGGGGGCCTACGAGCAGTACTTC.

The chain combines TRBV9 with TRBJ2-1, with no clear D. CDR3 length: 15 amino acids. Looked up from germline, CDR1 is SGDLS and CDR2 is YYNGEE. Trimming cost V 3 bases and J 3 bases, with 13 bases left between them. The CDR3 spells CASSGRANIYNEQFF. Written as DNA, the CDR3 is TGTGCCAGCAGCGGTAGAGCGAATATCTACAATGAGCAGTTCTTC.